This T cell receptor beta chain was identified in a study of T cells in Graves' hyperthyroidism and ophthalmopathy. CDR1 LNHNV and CDR2 YYDKDF come from the germline V gene (reference sequence). The CDR3 spans 16 residues. This clonotype was seen more than once but under ten times. The germline gene is not matched at one end of the junction; a read error may be the cause. It was RNA transcripts that yielded the amplified TCR beta CDR3 regions. Using the HTBI primer set, a first-round RT-PCR was run on the TCR CDR3. TCRdb fed the multiplex PCR reads into MiXCR, producing one record per CDR3 protein. This sample has 400,000 to 500,000 distinct CDR3 sequences, with around 15% found just once.

The chain is built from TRBV15 and TRBJ1-3; 7 bases are shared with TRBD1. Material for sequencing was blood. This receptor was identified in a woman under 30 with Graves' hyperthyroidism. The CDR3 protein is CATSRDLTGTGTTIYF. Written as DNA, the CDR3 is TGTGCCACCAGCAGAGACCTGACAGGGACTGGAACCACCATATATTTT. Looking up the rest from reference TRBV15 and TRBJ1-3 gives the full variable domain: DAMVIQNPRYQVTQFGKPVTLSCSQTLNHNVMYWYQQKSSQAPKLLFHYYDKDFNNEADTPDNFQSRRPNTSFCFLDIRSPGLGDTAMYLCATSRDLTGTGTTIYFGEGSWLTVV.